This record covers a single T cell receptor beta chain. Its cognate antigen is unknown. The sample is drawn from a study of blood T cells in healthy people across ages. Study outcomes and limitations: The diversity estimates, figures obtained from one million T cells, were considered underestimates.

The authors ran a second PCR of roughly 6 to 12 cycles using a sample-barcoded 5' primer and a J-beta primer mix. The template-switch adaptor, which had 12 random nucleotides, put a tag on each cDNA molecule. TCRdb recomputed calls from the 5' RACE reads with MiXCR, one row per CDR3 protein. The sample yields 950,000 to 1,200,000 distinct CDR3 sequences, roughly two fifths seen once. Total RNA extracted from each sample amounted to at least 6 micrograms. This CDR3 contains 15 residues. Germline V CDR1 and CDR2: MNHEY, SVGAGI. The germline V and J ends were trimmed by 5 bases and 7 bases, with 21 bases remaining between them.

The chain combines TRBV6-5 with TRBJ2-7; no reliable D call. This sequence was found in a young man in good health. The sample consisted of blood. The CDR3 protein is CASSPSEGKKNEQYF. CDR3 nucleotide sequence: TGTGCCAGCAGTCCCTCGGAAGGGAAGAAAAATGAGCAGTACTTC.